The rows below give T cell receptor beta chains drawn from one sample of a study of CD8 T cells in ankylosing spondylitis. Via MiXCR, TCRdb re-called the 5' RACE reads, giving one row per CDR3 protein. This sample has 150,000 or so distinct CDR3 sequences; 30% to 40% occur once, and the top ten carry 5.5% to 7.5%. Specimen: synovial fluid, either unsorted or a sorted T cell fraction (not recorded which). The receptors derive from a male donor with ankylosing spondylitis. CDR3s include the opening cysteine and the closing phenylalanine or tryptophan. The order of the fields is J gene, D gene, clone size, V gene, CDR3 DNA, CDR3 protein. A D gene is named only where the DNA matches it firmly. Clone size is stated in some rows and not others, as once, few, many or a class when expanded.

>TRBJ2-1|TRBD2|few|TRBV29-1
TGCAGCGTTGAAGGGTCTAGCGGTTCCCTCGCGAATGAGCAGTTCTTC
CSVEGSSGSLANEQFF
>TRBJ2-2|NA|NA|TRBV12-3/TRBV12-4
TGTGCCAGCAGTCTAAGGACAGTTACCGGGGAGCTGTTTTTT
CASSLRTVTGELFF
>TRBJ2-1|TRBD2|few|TRBV7-2
TGTGCCAGCACCCTGGGACTAGCGAGGAATGAGCAGTTCTTC
CASTLGLARNEQFF
>TRBJ2-4|NA|NA|TRBV6-2/TRBV6-3
TGTGCCAGCAGTTACCGGCCGGACGGTCTAGCCAAAAACATTCAGTACTTC
CASSYRPDGLAKNIQYF
>TRBJ2-7|TRBD2|few|TRBV28
TGTGCCAGCAGGACCGGGACTACGGCCTACGAGCAGTACTTC
CASRTGTTAYEQYF
>TRBJ2-1|TRBD2|NA|TRBV6-5
TGTGCCAGCAGTGTACTAGCGATGCATGAGCAGTTCTTC
CASSVLAMHEQFF
>TRBJ2-2|NA|NA|TRBV10-3
TGTGCCATCAGTGAGAACCCACAGGGCTACACGAACACCGGGGAGCTGTTTTTT
CAISENPQGYTNTGELFF
>TRBJ2-7|TRBD2|NA|TRBV5-4
TGTGCCAGCAGCTTGACAATGATCGGGACTAGCGGGGGATCCTACGAGCAGTACTTC
CASSLTMIGTSGGSYEQYF
>TRBJ1-2|NA|NA|TRBV12-3/TRBV12-4
TGTGCCAGCAGCCCCGGCCTGGGCTACACCTTC
CASSPGLGYTF
>TRBJ2-1|NA|NA|TRBV30
TGTGCCTGGAGCTCATTCAATGAGCAGTTCTTC
CAWSSFNEQFF
>TRBJ2-3|TRBD2|NA|TRBV7-8
TGTGCCAGCAGCGACCCGGCTAGCGGGGGGTTTGATACGCAGTATTTT
CASSDPASGGFDTQYF
>TRBJ2-1|TRBD2|NA|TRBV20-1
TGCAGTGCTAGGGATTCTAGCGGGCCGGGAAATGAGCAGTTCTTC
CSARDSSGPGNEQFF
>TRBJ2-2|NA|NA|TRBV28
TGTGCCAGCAGCCGCGGACGGGACACCGGGGAGCTGTTTTTT
CASSRGRDTGELFF
>TRBJ2-7|TRBD2|NA|TRBV6-1
TGTGCCAGCAGTCCCGGGGGGACGGGGACCTACGAGCAGTACTTC
CASSPGGTGTYEQYF
>TRBJ1-1|NA|NA|TRBV20-1
TGCAGTGCTAGGAGGACCGGGAACACTGAAGCTTTCTTT
CSARRTGNTEAFF
>TRBJ1-2|TRBD1|NA|TRBV28
TGTGCCAGCAGTTTGGGTCGGCAGGGGGGTGCCACCTTC
CASSLGRQGGATF
>TRBJ2-3|NA|few|TRBV7-2
TGTGCCAGCAGCCGGGACATCTGGACAGATACGCAGTATTTT
CASSRDIWTDTQYF
>TRBJ2-1|NA|NA|TRBV15
TGTGCCACCAGCAGAGGGATAAAGGACAATGAGCAGTTCTTC
CATSRGIKDNEQFF
>TRBJ2-1|NA|NA|TRBV20-1
TGCAGTGCTAGCCCCCAGGTCAATGAGCAGTTCTTC
CSASPQVNEQFF
>TRBJ2-6|NA|NA|TRBV9
TGTGCCAGCAGCGTAGAAGCCTCTGGGGCCAACGTCCTGACTTTC
CASSVEASGANVLTF
>TRBJ1-5|NA|NA|TRBV6-2/TRBV6-3
TGTGCCAGCAGGCCAAAGGGAGCAGGCAATCAGCCCCAGCATTTT
CASRPKGAGNQPQHF
>TRBJ1-1|NA|many|TRBV12-3/TRBV12-4
TGTGCCAGCAGTTTGTGGACTGAAGCTTTCTTT
CASSLWTEAFF
>TRBJ2-1|TRBD1|NA|TRBV28
TGTGCCAGCAGTTCTCACAGGGGGAGAGAGCAGTTCTTC
CASSSHRGREQFF
>TRBJ1-2|NA|NA|TRBV11-3
TGTGCCAGCAGCCTGACCCCTGGAGGGAACTATGGCTACACCTTC
CASSLTPGGNYGYTF
>TRBJ2-7|TRBD1|few|TRBV7-9
TGTGCCAGCAGCTTAAGGGACAGGGGCCCCGAGCAGTACTTC
CASSLRDRGPEQYF
>TRBJ2-3|NA|NA|TRBV24-1
TGTGCCACCAGGGACAGTTTCACAGATACGCAGTATTTT
CATRDSFTDTQYF